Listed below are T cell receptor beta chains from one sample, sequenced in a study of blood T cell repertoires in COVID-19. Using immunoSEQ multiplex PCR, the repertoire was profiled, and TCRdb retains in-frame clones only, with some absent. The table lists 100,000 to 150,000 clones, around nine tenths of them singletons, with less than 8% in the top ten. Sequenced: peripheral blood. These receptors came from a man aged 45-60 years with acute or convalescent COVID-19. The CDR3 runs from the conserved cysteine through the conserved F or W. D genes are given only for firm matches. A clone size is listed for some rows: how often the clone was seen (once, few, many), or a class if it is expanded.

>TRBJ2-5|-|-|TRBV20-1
CSASPQGGRQETQYF
TGCAGTGCTAGTCCTCAGGGGGGAAGACAAGAGACCCAGTACTTC
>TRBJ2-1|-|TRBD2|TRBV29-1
CSVDSTSGRVNEQFF
TGCAGCGTCGACTCTACTAGCGGGAGAGTCAATGAGCAGTTCTTC
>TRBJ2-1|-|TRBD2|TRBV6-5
CASSLLGLARNEQFF
TGTGCCAGCAGCCTTCTCGGACTAGCCCGCAATGAGCAGTTCTTC
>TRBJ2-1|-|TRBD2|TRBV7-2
CASSSRTSGRIYNEQFF
TGTGCCAGCAGCTCCCGGACTAGCGGGAGAATCTACAATGAGCAGTTCTTC
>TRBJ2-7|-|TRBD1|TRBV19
CASSSSTGGTYEQYF
TGTGCCAGTAGTTCATCGACAGGGGGGACCTACGAGCAGTACTTC
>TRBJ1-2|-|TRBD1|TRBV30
CAWSRDRADYGYTF
TGTGCCTGGAGTCGGGACAGGGCGGACTATGGCTACACCTTC
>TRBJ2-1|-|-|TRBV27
CASSLLYPGDEQFF
TGTGCCAGCAGTTTACTGTACCCGGGGGATGAGCAGTTCTTC
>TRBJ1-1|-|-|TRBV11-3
CASSPITEAFF
TGTGCCAGCAGCCCAATCACTGAAGCTTTCTTT
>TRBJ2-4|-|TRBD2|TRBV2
CASSGGTSGSKGAKNIQYF
TGTGCCAGCAGTGGGGGGACTAGCGGGAGTAAAGGAGCCAAAAACATTCAGTACTTC
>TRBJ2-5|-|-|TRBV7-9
CASSLAEQEETQYF
TGTGCCAGCAGCTTAGCCGAACAGGAAGAGACCCAGTACTTC
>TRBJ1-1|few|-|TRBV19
CASSKQGLTEAFF
TGTGCCAGTAGTAAACAGGGTTTGACTGAAGCTTTCTTT
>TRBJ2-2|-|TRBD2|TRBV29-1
CSVEGTSGRENTGELFF
TGCAGCGTTGAAGGGACTAGCGGGAGGGAGAACACCGGGGAGCTGTTTTTT
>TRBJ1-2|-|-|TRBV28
CASSLITGYVYTF
TGTGCCAGCAGTTTGATCACAGGATATGTCTACACCTTC
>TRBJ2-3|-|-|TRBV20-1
CSASVRDLTDTQYF
TGCAGTGCTAGTGTGCGGGACCTCACAGATACGCAGTATTTT
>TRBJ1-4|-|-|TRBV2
CASSLGHRSEKLFF
TGTGCCAGCAGCCTAGGACATCGCTCAGAAAAACTGTTTTTT